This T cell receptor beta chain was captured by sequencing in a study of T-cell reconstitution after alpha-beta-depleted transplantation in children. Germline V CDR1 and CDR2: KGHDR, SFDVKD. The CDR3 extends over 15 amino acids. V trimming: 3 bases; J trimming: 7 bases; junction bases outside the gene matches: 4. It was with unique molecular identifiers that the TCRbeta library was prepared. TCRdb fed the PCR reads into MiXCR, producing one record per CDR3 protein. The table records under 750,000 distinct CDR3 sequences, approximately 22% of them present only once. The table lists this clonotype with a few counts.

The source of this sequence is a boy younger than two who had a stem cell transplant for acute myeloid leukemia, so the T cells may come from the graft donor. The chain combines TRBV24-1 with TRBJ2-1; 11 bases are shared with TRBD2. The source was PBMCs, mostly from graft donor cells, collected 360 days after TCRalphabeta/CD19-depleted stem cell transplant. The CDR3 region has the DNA TGTGCCACCAGTGATCCCGGGACTAGCGGAAATGAGCAGTTCTTC. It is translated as CATSDPGTSGNEQFF.